A single sample is the source of the 5 T cell receptor beta chains below, sequenced in a study of identical twins. TCRdb ran MiXCR on the 5' RACE reads and lists one entry per CDR3 protein. The data hold more than 250,000 distinct CDR3 sequences, with 8% to 9% observed a single time. This same sample was also taken into another study, of yellow fever vaccine responses in identical twins.

Sequenced material: memory (CD45RO+) T cells sorted from blood. The receptors were gathered from a young woman in good health.

The chain couples TRBV5-1 to TRBJ2-7; D might be TRBD1 or TRBD2, each matching 5 bases. Germline lookup yields CDR1 SGHRS and CDR2 YFSETQ. V was shortened by 2 bases and J by 4 bases, with 19 bases between the two germline ends. The CDR3 totals 16 residues. Here the CDR3 reads CASSFYSGTGKYEQYF. In nucleotides, the CDR3 is TGCGCCAGCAGCTTTTACTCCGGGACGGGGAAGTACGAGCAGTACTTC.

This clonotype showed up many times. The chain is built from TRBV29-1 and TRBJ2-7, with D maybe TRBD2 (6 bases). The CDR3 spans 11 residues. Trimming took 4 bases from V and 7 from J, leaving 11 bases between them. The germline CDR1 and CDR2 sequences are SQVTM and ANQGSEA. The CDR3: CSVVGGREQYF. In DNA, the CDR3 is TGCAGCGTTGTGGGGGGAAGGGAGCAGTACTTC.

This clonotype was recorded a few times. This rearrangement joins TRBV10-2 to TRBJ2-1; D is unclear. Trimming left V 5 bases short and J 0 bases short, with 8 bases between. The CDR3 spans 14 residues. Germline V gene data show CDR1 as WSHSY and CDR2 as SAAADI. The CDR3 DNA is TGCGCCAGCAGTCTGGTCAGCTCCTACAATGAGCAGTTCTTC. This codes for CASSLVSSYNEQFF.

This clonotype came up many times. V usage is TRBV12-3 or TRBV12-4 and J usage is TRBJ2-1; D remains unclear. This CDR3 spans 11 amino acids. V shed 3 bases and J shed 10 bases, with 7 bases lying between them. CDR3 sequence: CASSFRWEQFF. The CDR3 region has the DNA TGTGCCAGCAGTTTTCGTTGGGAGCAGTTCTTC.

This clonotype was recorded many times. The chain employs TRBV12-3 or TRBV12-4 and TRBJ1-5; D not resolved. Trimming removed 2 bases from V and 2 bases from J, with 13 bases in between. CDR3 length: 16 residues. The CDR3 nucleotides are TGTGCCAGCAGTTTACGGGTTGTGCAGGGCAATCAGCCCCAGCATTTT. This gives the protein CASSLRVVQGNQPQHF.